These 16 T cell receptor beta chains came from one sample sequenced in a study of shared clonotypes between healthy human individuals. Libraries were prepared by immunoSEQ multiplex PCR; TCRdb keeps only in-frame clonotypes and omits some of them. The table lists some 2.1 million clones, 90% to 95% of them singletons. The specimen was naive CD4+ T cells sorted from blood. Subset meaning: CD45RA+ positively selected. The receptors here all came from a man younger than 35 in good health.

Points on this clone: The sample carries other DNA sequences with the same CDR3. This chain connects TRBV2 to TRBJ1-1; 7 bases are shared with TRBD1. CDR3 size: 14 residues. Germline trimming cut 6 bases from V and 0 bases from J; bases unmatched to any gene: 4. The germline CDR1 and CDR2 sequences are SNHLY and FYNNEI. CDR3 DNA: TGTGCCAGCAGGGGACAGATTATGAACACTGAAGCTTTCTTT. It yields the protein CASRGQIMNTEAFF.

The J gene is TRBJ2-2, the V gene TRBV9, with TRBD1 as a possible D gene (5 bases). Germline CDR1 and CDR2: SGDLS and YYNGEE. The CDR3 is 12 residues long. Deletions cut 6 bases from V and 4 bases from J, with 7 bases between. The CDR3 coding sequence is TGTGCCAGCAATAGGGGCACCGGGGAGCTGTTTTTT. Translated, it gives CASNRGTGELFF.

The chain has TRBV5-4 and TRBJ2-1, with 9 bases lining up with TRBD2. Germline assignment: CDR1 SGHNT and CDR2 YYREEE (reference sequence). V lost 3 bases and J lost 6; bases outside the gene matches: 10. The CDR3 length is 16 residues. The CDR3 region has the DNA TGTGCCAGCAGCTCTCAGGGCGCGGGGGGGTTCAATGAGCAGTTCTTC. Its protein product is CASSSQGAGGFNEQFF.

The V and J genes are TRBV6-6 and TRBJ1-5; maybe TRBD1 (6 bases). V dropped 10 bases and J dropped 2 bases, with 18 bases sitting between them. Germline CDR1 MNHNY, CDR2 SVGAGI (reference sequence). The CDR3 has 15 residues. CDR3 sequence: CATLFEGGRNQPQHF. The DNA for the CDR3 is TGTGCCACCCTCTTCGAGGGGGGACGCAATCAGCCCCAGCATTTT.

CDR3 protein: CASSLNRNYGYTF. The CDR3 region has the DNA TGTGCCAGCAGCTTGAACAGGAACTATGGCTACACCTTC. V and J are TRBV5-4 and TRBJ1-2; maybe TRBD1 (5 bases). Germline loops: CDR1 SGHNT, CDR2 YYREEE (reference sequence). Trimming took off 1 base at V and 2 bases at J, with 6 bases between the two ends. The CDR3 is made up of 13 amino acids.

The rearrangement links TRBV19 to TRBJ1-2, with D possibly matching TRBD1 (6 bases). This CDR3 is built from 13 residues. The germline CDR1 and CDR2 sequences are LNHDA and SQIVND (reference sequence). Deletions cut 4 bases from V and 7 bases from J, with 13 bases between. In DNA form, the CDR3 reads TGTGCCAGTAGTAGCCAGGGGCCGGGTGGCTACACCTTC. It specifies CASSSQGPGGYTF.

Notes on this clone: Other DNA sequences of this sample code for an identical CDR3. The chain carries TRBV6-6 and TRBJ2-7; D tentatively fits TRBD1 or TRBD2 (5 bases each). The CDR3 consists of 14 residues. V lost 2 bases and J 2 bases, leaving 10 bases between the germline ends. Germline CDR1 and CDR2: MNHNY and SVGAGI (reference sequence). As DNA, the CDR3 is TGTGCCAGCAGTTACGGGACCGAGACCTACGAGCAGTACTTC. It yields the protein CASSYGTETYEQYF.

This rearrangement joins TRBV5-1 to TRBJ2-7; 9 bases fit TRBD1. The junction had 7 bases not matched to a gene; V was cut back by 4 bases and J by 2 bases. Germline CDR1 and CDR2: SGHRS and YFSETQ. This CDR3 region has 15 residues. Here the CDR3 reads CASSRTGDRPYEQYF. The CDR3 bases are TGCGCCAGCAGCAGGACAGGGGACCGCCCCTACGAGCAGTACTTC.

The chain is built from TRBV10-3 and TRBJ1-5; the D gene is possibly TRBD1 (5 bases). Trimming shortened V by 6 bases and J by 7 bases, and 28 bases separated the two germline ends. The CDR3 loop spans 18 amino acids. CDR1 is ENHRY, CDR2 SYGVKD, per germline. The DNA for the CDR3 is TGTGCCATCAGCGCTCAACCCGGGACGGCGGTTTTGGGGCAGCCCCAGCATTTT. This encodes CAISAQPGTAVLGQPQHF.

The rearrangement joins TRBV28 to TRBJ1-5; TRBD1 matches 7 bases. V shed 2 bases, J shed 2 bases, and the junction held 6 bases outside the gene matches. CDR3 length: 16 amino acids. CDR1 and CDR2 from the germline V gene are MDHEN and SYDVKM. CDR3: CASSLGGGNGNQPQHF. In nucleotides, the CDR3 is TGTGCCAGCAGTTTAGGAGGGGGCAATGGCAATCAGCCCCAGCATTTT.

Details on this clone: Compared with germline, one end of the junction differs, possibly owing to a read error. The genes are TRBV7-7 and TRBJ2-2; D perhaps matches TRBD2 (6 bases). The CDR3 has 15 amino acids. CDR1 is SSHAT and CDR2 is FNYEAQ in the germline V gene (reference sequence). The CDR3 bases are TGTGCTAGCAGCTTCGCCGGGACTAACACCGGGGAGCTGTTTTTT. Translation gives CASSFAGTNTGELFF.

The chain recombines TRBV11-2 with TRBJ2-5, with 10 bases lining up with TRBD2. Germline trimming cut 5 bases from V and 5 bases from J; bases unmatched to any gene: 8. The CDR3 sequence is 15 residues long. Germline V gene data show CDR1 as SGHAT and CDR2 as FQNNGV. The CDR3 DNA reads TGTGCCAGCAGCCAGACTAGCGGGTCGACCGAGACCCAGTACTTC. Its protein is CASSQTSGSTETQYF.

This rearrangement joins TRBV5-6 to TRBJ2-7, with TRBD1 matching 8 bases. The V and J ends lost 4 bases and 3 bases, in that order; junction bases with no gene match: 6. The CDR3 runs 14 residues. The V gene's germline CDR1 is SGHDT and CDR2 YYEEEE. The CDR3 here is CASSRTGQGYEQYF. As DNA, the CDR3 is TGTGCCAGCAGCCGAACCGGACAGGGCTACGAGCAGTACTTC.

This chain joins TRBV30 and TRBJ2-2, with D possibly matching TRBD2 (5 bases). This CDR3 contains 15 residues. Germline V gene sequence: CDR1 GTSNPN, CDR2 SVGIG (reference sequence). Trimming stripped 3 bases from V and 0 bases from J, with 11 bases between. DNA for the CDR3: TGTGCCTGGAGATCCAGCGGAACGAACACCGGGGAGCTGTTTTTT. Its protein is CAWRSSGTNTGELFF.

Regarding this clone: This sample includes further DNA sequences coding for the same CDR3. CDR3 amino acids: CASSFRGMNTEAFF. Here the CDR3 DNA reads TGTGCCAGCAGCTTCCGGGGGATGAACACTGAAGCTTTCTTT. This sequence joins TRBV5-6 and TRBJ1-1; D is perhaps TRBD1 (5 bases). Germline CDR1 SGHDT, CDR2 YYEEEE. The CDR3 runs to 14 residues. The germline V and J ends were trimmed by 2 bases and 0 bases, with 8 bases remaining between them.

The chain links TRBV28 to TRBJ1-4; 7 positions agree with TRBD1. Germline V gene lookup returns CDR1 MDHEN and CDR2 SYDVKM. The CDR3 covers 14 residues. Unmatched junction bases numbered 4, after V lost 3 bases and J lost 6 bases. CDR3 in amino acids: CASSFGTAHEKLFF. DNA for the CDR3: TGTGCCAGCAGTTTCGGGACAGCGCATGAAAAACTGTTTTTT.